These T cell receptor beta chains were read from a single sample in a study of control samples from healthy donors and cancer patients. Only in-frame clones appear in the TCRdb table, and some are missing; sequencing was by immunoSEQ multiplex PCR. The profile covers around 89,000 clones, with roughly four fifths appearing a single time and about 9.8% taken by the ten largest. Sequencing was performed on blood. These receptors were collected from a woman in her sixties in good health. The CDR3 runs from the conserved cysteine through the conserved F or W. Not all rows give a size; the values are once, few, many and, for expanded clones, a class.

clone size: NA; CDR3 length: 16; V gene: TRBV4-1; CDR3 protein: CASSQAIQESNQPQHF
clone size: few; CDR3 length: 14; V gene: TRBV19; CDR3 protein: CASSIDPRRNGYTF
clone size: NA; CDR3 length: 15; V gene: TRBV19; CDR3 protein: CASSRTGASGNTIYF
clone size: NA; CDR3 length: 12; V gene: TRBV2; CDR3 protein: CASSGGDYGYTF
clone size: few; CDR3 length: 15; V gene: TRBV28; CDR3 protein: CASSLRLAGVSEQFF
clone size: NA; CDR3 length: 13; V gene: TRBV6-2/TRBV6-3; CDR3 protein: CASSRSGWTEAFF
clone size: NA; CDR3 length: 14; V gene: TRBV3-1/TRBV3-2; CDR3 protein: CASSRLAVYNEQFF
clone size: NA; CDR3 length: 14; V gene: TRBV6-1; CDR3 protein: CASSEVLNYQPQHF
clone size: NA; CDR3 length: 17; V gene: TRBV2; CDR3 protein: CASSWGAGLSSYNEQFF
clone size: NA; CDR3 length: 13; V gene: TRBV6-2/TRBV6-3; CDR3 protein: CASSGHMNTEAFF
clone size: NA; CDR3 length: 13; V gene: TRBV14; CDR3 protein: CASSRERMTEAFF
clone size: NA; CDR3 length: 19; V gene: TRBV3-1/TRBV3-2; CDR3 protein: CASSQGPGTSGGALYEQYF
clone size: NA; CDR3 length: 14; V gene: TRBV5-1; CDR3 protein: CASSLRVTDYEQYF
clone size: NA; CDR3 length: 12; V gene: TRBV12-3/TRBV12-4; CDR3 protein: CASSSGAYGYTF
clone size: NA; CDR3 length: 15; V gene: TRBV6-2/TRBV6-3; CDR3 protein: CASSYGRRVEYGYTF